The source of this T cell receptor (beta chain) is a study of CD8 T cells in Susac syndrome. The wider study: Active disease was present in over 5 of the sequenced Susac syndrome patients, whereas about 8 of them were in remission.

A quantity of roughly 0.5 to 1 ug RNA underwent reverse transcription using random hexamers. TCRdb passed the immunoSEQ multiplex PCR reads through MiXCR, listing each CDR3 protein once. Among under 200,000 distinct CDR3 sequences listed, 75% to 95% were seen once. The CDR3 extends over 13 amino acids. Germline V gives CDR1 SGHRS, CDR2 YFSETQ. Trimming stripped 1 base from V and 3 bases from J, with 6 bases between. TCR beta sequencing was performed on blood CD8+ and CD4+ T cells. The specimen sequenced was CD4+ T cells from PBMCs. The chain recombines TRBV5-1 with TRBJ2-3; D not certain. This clonotype was obtained from a human donor with Susac syndrome. CDR3 nucleotides: TGCGCCAGCAGCTTGTTCGAGACAGATACGCAGTATTTT. Its protein is CASSLFETDTQYF.